What follows describes a single T cell receptor beta chain. As yet, its antigen is unknown. The data were taken from a study of cytomegalovirus exposure and HLA in healthy donors. The CDR3 consists of 14 residues. The ends were cut back, 0 bases at V and 8 bases at J, with 10 bases in the middle. Germline V lookup: CDR1 MGHRA, CDR2 YSYEKL. The PCR contained 60 Vbeta and 13 Jbeta primers. This table comes from immunoSEQ multiplex PCR, and its TCRdb copy is limited to in-frame clones, with some not included. The sample includes about 120,000 clones, 70% to 80% of them seen just once. The donors, nominally healthy at sampling, likely had unrecorded immune exposures. Whole-study results and caveats: In a later analysis, compared with equally common non-associated chains, HLA-associated beta chains were more expanded. From TCR beta sequences, most subjects' HLA-A and HLA-B alleles were reportedly predicted accurately.

This TCR derives from a woman between 35 and 50 years old in good health and CMV-seropositive. The chain recombines TRBV4-1 with TRBJ2-2; the D gene is possibly TRBD1 (6 bases). Source material: PBMCs. This CDR3 reads CASSQETGQGELFF. In nucleotides, the CDR3 is TGCGCCAGCAGCCAAGAGACAGGTCAAGGGGAGCTGTTTTTT.